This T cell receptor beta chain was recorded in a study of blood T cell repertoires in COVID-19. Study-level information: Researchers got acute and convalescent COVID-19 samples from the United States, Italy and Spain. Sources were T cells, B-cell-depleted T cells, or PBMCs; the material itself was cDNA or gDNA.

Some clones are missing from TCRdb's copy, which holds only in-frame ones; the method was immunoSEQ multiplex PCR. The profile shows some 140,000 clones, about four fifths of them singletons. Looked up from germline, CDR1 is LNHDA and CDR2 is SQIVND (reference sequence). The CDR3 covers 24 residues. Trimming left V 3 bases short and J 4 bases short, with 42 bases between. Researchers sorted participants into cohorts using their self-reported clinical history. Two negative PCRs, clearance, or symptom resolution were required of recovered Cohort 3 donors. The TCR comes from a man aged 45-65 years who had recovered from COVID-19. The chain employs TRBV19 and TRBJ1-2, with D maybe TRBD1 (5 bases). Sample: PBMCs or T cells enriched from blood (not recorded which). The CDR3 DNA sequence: TGTGCCAGTAGTATTATGTGGAAGCCGGGTTGGGGTCCCGCCCGTCGGGGGTCACCCTATGGCTACACCTTC. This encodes CASSIMWKPGWGPARRGSPYGYTF.